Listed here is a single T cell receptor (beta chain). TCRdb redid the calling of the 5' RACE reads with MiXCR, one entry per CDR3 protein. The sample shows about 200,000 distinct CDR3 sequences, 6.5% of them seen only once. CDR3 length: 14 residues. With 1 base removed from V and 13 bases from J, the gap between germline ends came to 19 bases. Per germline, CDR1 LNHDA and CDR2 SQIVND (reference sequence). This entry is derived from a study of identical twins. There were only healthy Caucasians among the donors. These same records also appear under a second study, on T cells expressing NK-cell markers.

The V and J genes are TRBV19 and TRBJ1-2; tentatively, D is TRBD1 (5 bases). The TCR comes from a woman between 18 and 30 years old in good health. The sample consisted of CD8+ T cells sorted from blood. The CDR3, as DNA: TGTGCCAGTAGTATAGTTGGGGGGACGGACCGGCGCACCTTC. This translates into CASSIVGGTDRRTF.